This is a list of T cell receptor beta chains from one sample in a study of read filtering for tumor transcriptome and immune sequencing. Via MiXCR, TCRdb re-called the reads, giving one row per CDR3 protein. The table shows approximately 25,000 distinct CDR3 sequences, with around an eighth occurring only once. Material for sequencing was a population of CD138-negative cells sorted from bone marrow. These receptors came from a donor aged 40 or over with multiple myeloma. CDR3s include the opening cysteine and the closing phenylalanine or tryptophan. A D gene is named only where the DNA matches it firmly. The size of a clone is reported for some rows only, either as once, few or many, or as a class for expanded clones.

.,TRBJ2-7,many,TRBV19,CASGGTFSYEQYF,TGTGCCAGTGGGGGGACCTTTTCCTACGAGCAGTACTTC
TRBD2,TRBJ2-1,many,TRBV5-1,CASSLGSLAGGLYVSSYNEQFF,TGCGCCAGCAGCTTGGGGTCTTTGGCGGGAGGGCTATACGTGAGCTCCTACAATGAGCAGTTCTTC
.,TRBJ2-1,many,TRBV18,CASSRAGSPYNEQFF,TGTGCCAGCTCACGGGCGGGAAGCCCCTACAATGAGCAGTTCTTC
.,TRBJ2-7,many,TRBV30,CAWNRGTATYEQYF,TGTGCCTGGAATCGCGGGACAGCTACCTACGAGCAGTACTTC
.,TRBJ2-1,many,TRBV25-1,CASSEVGEQFF,TGTGCCAGCAGTGAAGTAGGTGAGCAGTTCTTC
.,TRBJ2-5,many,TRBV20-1,CSARGADPETQYF,TGCAGTGCTAGAGGAGCGGACCCCGAGACCCAGTACTTC
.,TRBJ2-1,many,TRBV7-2,CASSLKGVEMRRDEQFF,TGTGCCAGCAGCTTGAAGGGGGTAGAAATGCGGAGGGATGAGCAGTTCTTC
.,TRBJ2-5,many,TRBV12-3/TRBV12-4,CASSFYETQYF,TGTGCCAGCAGTTTTTACGAGACCCAGTACTTC
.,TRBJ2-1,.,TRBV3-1,CASSQDRFEQLF,TGTGCCAGCAGCCAAGACAGATTTGAGCAGCTCTTT
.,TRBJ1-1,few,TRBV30,CAWSVGRGNTEAFF,TGTGCCTGGAGTGTAGGTCGGGGGAACACTGAAGCTTTCTTT
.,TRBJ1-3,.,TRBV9,CASSVQANGNTIYF,TGTGCCAGCAGCGTCCAGGCTAACGGAAACACCATATATTTT
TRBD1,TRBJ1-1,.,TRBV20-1,CSAPISDRVGTEAFF,TGCAGTGCCCCGATCTCGGACAGGGTGGGCACTGAGGCTTTCTTT
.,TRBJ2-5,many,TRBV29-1,CSVKAAQVPQETQYF,TGCAGCGTTAAAGCGGCACAGGTCCCTCAAGAGACCCAGTACTTC
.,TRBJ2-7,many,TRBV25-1,CASNPRGASPPEQYF,TGTGCCAGCAACCCTCGGGGGGCCTCTCCGCCCGAGCAGTACTTC
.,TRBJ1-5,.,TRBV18,CDSSPPSQSNQPQHF,TGTGACAGCTCACCACCGAGTCAGAGCAATCAGCCCCAGCATTTT
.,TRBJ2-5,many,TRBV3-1,CASSQDWRTQETQYF,TGTGCCAGCAGCCAAGATTGGCGAACCCAAGAGACCCAGTACTTC
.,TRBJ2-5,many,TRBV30,CAWGVGSETQYF,TGTGCCTGGGGGGTCGGGAGTGAGACCCAGTACTTC
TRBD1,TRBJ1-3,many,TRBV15,CATSRWTGTGTGNTIYF,TGTGCCACCAGCAGATGGACCGGGACAGGGACTGGAAACACCATATATTTT
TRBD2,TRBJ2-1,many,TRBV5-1,CASSSRTSGSYNEQFF,TGCGCCAGCAGCTCCCGGACTAGCGGCTCCTACAATGAGCAGTTCTTC
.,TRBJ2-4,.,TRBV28,CASSGGGPDIQYF,TGTGCCAGCAGCGGAGGGGGGCCGGACATTCAGTACTTC
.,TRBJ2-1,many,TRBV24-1,CATSDATVNNEQFF,TGTGCCACCAGTGATGCGACGGTGAACAATGAGCAGTTCTTC
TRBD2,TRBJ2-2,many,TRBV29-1,CSVEGLAATNTGELFF,TGCAGCGTTGAAGGCCTAGCGGCCACGAACACCGGGGAGCTGTTTTTT
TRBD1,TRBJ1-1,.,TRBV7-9,CASSKNQGQGSAFF,TGTGCCAGCAGCAAGAATCAGGGACAGGGGTCGGCTTTCTTT
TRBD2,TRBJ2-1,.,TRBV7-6,CASSLAGGLFDQFF,TGTGCCAGCAGCTTAGCGGGAGGGCTTTTCGACCAGTTCTTC
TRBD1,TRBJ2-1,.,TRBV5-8,CASSVEGTGGVEQFF,TGTGCCAGCAGCGTTGAAGGGACAGGGGGTGTTGAGCAGTTCTTC
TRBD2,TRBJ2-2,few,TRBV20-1,CSGRRTSGRITGELFF,TGCAGTGGGCGCAGGACTAGCGGGAGAATAACCGGGGAGCTGTTTTTT
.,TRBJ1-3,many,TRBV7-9,CASSSSQLSGNTIYF,TGTGCCAGCAGCTCATCACAGCTCTCTGGAAACACCATATATTTT
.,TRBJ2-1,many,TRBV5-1,CASSLRQPYNEQFF,TGCGCCAGCAGCTTAAGACAGCCTTACAATGAGCAGTTCTTC
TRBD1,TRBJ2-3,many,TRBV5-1,CASSIRPLGQGASNTQYF,TGCGCCAGCAGCATTCGACCTCTTGGACAGGGGGCGTCGAATACGCAGTATTTT
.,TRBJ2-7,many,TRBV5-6,CASREVGGPSDEQYF,TGTGCCAGCAGGGAGGTGGGGGGGCCCAGTGACGAGCAGTACTTC
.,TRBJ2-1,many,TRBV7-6,CASSTNLLANNEQFF,TGTGCCAGCAGCACAAACTTGCTGGCGAACAATGAGCAGTTCTTC
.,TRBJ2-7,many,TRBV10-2,CASSGPRSSYEQYF,TGCGCCAGCAGCGGACCGAGGAGCTCCTACGAGCAGTACTTC
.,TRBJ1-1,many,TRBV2,CASSRDRGDTEAFF,TGTGCCAGCAGTCGGGACCGGGGGGACACTGAAGCTTTCTTT
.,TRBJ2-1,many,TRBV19,CASSIAGASYNEQFF,TGTGCCAGTAGTATCGCGGGGGCCTCCTACAATGAGCAGTTCTTC
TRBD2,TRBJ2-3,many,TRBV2,CASRMGLAGTDTQYF,TGTGCCAGCCGAATGGGACTAGCGGGCACAGATACGCAGTATTTT
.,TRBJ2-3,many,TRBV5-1,CASSLGPSSTDTQYF,TGCGCCAGCAGCTTGGGGCCGTCTAGCACAGATACGCAGTATTTT
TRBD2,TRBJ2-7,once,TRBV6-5,CANSYGTSGRRYEQYF,TGTGCCAACAGTTACGGGACTAGCGGGAGGAGATATGAGCAGTACTTC
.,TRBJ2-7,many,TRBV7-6,CASSFGPYYEQYF,TGTGCCAGCAGCTTTGGACCTTACTACGAGCAGTACTTC
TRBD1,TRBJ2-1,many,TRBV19,CASSMGQGGYNEQFF,TGTGCCAGTAGTATGGGACAGGGAGGATACAATGAGCAGTTCTTC
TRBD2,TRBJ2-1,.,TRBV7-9,CASSLGLAGVPPSYNEQFF,TGTGCCAGCAGCCTCGGACTAGCGGGAGTCCCTCCCTCCTACAATGAGCAGTTCTTC
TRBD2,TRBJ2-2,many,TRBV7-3,CASSLASGSGELFF,TGTGCCAGCAGCTTAGCTAGCGGGAGTGGGGAGCTGTTTTTT
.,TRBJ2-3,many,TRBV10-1,CASSTGTGRTDTQYF,TGCGCCAGCAGTACCGGGACGGGACGCACAGATACGCAGTATTTT
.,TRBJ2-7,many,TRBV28,CASSLTGDPYELYF,TGTGCCAGCAGTTTAACAGGTGATCCCTACGAGCTGTACTTC
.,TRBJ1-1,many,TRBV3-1,CASSQVQGGVGEAFF,TGTGCCAGCAGCCAAGTGCAGGGTGGGGTGGGTGAAGCTTTCTTT
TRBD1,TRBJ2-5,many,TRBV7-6,CASSPTTGTETQYF,TGTGCCAGCAGCCCAACGACAGGGACAGAGACCCAGTACTTC
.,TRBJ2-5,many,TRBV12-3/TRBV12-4,CASSTFGLGETQYF,TGTGCCAGCAGCACGTTCGGCTTGGGTGAGACCCAGTACTTC
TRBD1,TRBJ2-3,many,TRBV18,CASSPPGTGRDTQYF,TGTGCCAGCTCACCACCCGGGACAGGGCGGGATACGCAGTATTTT
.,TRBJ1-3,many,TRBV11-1,CASSFTTDTVYF,TGTGCCAGCAGCTTCACGACGGACACCGTATATTTT
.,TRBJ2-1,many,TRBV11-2,CASSLVGARTFGEQFF,TGTGCCAGCAGCTTAGTAGGGGCCAGGACCTTCGGTGAGCAGTTCTTC
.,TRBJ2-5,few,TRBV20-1,CSALPEWVAEQETQYF,TGCAGTGCTCTCCCCGAGTGGGTAGCGGAACAAGAGACCCAGTACTTC
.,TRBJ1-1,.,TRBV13,CASSRAKAEAFF,TGTGCCAGCAGCCGTGCTAAGGCAGAAGCTTTCTTT
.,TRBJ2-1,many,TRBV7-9,CASSLNQRSHEQFF,TGTGCCAGCAGCTTGAACCAGCGGTCGCATGAGCAGTTCTTC
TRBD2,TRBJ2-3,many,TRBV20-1,CSARRAGGTDTQYF,TGCAGTGCTAGAAGAGCGGGAGGCACAGATACGCAGTATTTT
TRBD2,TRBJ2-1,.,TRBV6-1,CASTGLAGGPNGQFF,TGTGCTAGCACCGGACTAGCGGGAGGGCCAAATGGGCAGTTCTTC
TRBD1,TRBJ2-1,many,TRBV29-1,CSVGSATGVRNEQFF,TGCAGCGTTGGATCGGCTACAGGGGTAAGGAATGAGCAGTTCTTC
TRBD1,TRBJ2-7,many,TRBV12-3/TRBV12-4,CASSETGTGKYEQYF,TGTGCCAGCAGCGAAACCGGGACAGGGAAATACGAGCAGTACTTC
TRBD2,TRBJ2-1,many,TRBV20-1,CSARDGTSGMNEQFF,TGCAGTGCTAGAGACGGGACTAGCGGGATGAATGAGCAGTTCTTC
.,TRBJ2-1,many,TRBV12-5,CASGLLNEQFF,TGTGCTAGTGGTTTGCTCAATGAGCAGTTCTTC
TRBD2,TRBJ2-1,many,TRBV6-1,CASSVDSGVTTVGIDEQFF,TGTGCCAGCAGTGTGGATAGCGGGGTGACCACCGTCGGTATCGATGAGCAGTTCTTC